This T cell receptor (beta chain) derives from a study of T-cell reconstitution after alpha-beta-depleted transplantation in children. This clonotype was observed a handful of times. Trimming left V 7 bases short and J 0 bases short, with 20 bases between. CDR3 size: 17 residues. Using unique molecular identifiers, the investigators prepared the TCRbeta library. MiXCR, run by TCRdb on the PCR reads, gives a single entry per CDR3 protein. This sample has 200,000 to 250,000 distinct CDR3 sequences, with around 10% found just once. Specimen: PBMCs from the stem cell graft donor, collected from the stem cell graft. This TCR derives from a human donor who donated a stem cell graft to a child with acute lymphoblastic leukemia. V is TRBV12-3 or TRBV12-4 and J is TRBJ2-3, with D unclear. The CDR3 sequence is CASNPPPAGVSTDTQYF. CDR3 bases: TGTGCCAGCAATCCGCCCCCCGCAGGAGTTAGCACAGATACGCAGTATTTT.